A selection of T cell receptor beta chains follows, all from one sample in a study of blood T cell repertoires in COVID-19. TCRdb's table, derived via immunoSEQ multiplex PCR, lists solely in-frame clones and lacks some. The repertoire includes about 91,000 clones, 77% of them detected once, and roughly a tenth sits in the top ten. The material sequenced was peripheral blood. Receptors originate from a woman older than 75 with acute or convalescent COVID-19. Each CDR3 is given with its conserved first and last residue. A D gene is named only where the DNA matches it firmly. Only some rows state a clone size, as once, few, many or a class for expanded clones.

TGCAGCGTAGTAACAGGGATTGGCAATCAGCCCCAGCATTTT | CSVVTGIGNQPQHF | TRBJ1-5 | . | TRBV29-1 | .
TGTGCCAGCTCACCAAATCCGGGACTCTATGGCTACACCTTC | CASSPNPGLYGYTF | TRBJ1-2 | . | TRBV18 | .
TGTGCCTGGCTCTCCGGGACAGATACGCAGTATTTT | CAWLSGTDTQYF | TRBJ2-3 | . | TRBV30 | .
TGCGCCAGCATGGAGGACTCTGGAAACACCATATATTTT | CASMEDSGNTIYF | TRBJ1-3 | . | TRBV5-1 | .
TGCGCCAGCAGCCAAGGGGGAAACAGGGGAATCTTTGGCTACACCTTC | CASSQGGNRGIFGYTF | TRBJ1-2 | TRBD1 | TRBV4-3 | .
TGTGCCAGCAGCCAAGCGGGAGGGCCCTTGAGGAACGAGCAGTACTTC | CASSQAGGPLRNEQYF | TRBJ2-7 | TRBD2 | TRBV3-1/TRBV3-2 | .
TGCGCCAGCAAGAAAAACCCGGGGGGCGGTTACAATGAGCAGTTCTTC | CASKKNPGGGYNEQFF | TRBJ2-1 | . | TRBV4-3 | .
TGTGCCAGCAGTCTGGGGCCGAACACTGAAGCTTTCTTT | CASSLGPNTEAFF | TRBJ1-1 | . | TRBV12-3/TRBV12-4 | .
TGTGCCAGCAGCTCCCCGAGAAATTCCGGCTACACCTTC | CASSSPRNSGYTF | TRBJ1-2 | . | TRBV7-2 | .
TGTGCCAGCAGCCAATGGGTAGGGGCGGAAGGTACGCAGTATTTT | CASSQWVGAEGTQYF | TRBJ2-3 | . | TRBV14 | .
TGTGCCAGCAGCTTCCGGACAGGGTTCGGCAATGAGCAGTTCTTC | CASSFRTGFGNEQFF | TRBJ2-1 | TRBD1 | TRBV7-8 | .
TGTGCCAGCAGGGGGGACAGGGGTTTCTCTGGAAACACCATATATTTT | CASRGDRGFSGNTIYF | TRBJ1-3 | TRBD1 | TRBV25-1 | .
TGCAGCGTTGCTGGTGCCGTACAGAATGAGCAGTTCTTC | CSVAGAVQNEQFF | TRBJ2-1 | . | TRBV29-1 | .
TGTGCCAGCAGCCCTAGCGCGAACGTCTACGAGCAGTACTTC | CASSPSANVYEQYF | TRBJ2-7 | . | TRBV27 | .
TGTGCTAGCAGCTTAGGGCTTAGCGGGGGGGCTTACAATGAGCAGTTCTTC | CASSLGLSGGAYNEQFF | TRBJ2-1 | TRBD2 | TRBV7-7 | .
TGTGCCAGCAGCCGGGACAGGGATCTGACTGAAGCTTTCTTT | CASSRDRDLTEAFF | TRBJ1-1 | TRBD1 | TRBV7-2 | .
TGTGCCAGCAGCCCCGGGACAGGGTTTCGACAGCCCCAGCATTTT | CASSPGTGFRQPQHF | TRBJ1-5 | TRBD1 | TRBV5-5 | few
TGTGCCTGGAGTGTAAGGGACAGGGTACTTGGTTACGCTGGAAACACCATATATTTT | CAWSVRDRVLGYAGNTIYF | TRBJ1-3 | TRBD1 | TRBV30 | .
TGTGCCAGCAGCGTAGGGCCCTGGGCCACTGAAGCTTTCTTT | CASSVGPWATEAFF | TRBJ1-1 | . | TRBV9 | .
TGCGCCAGCAGCCAAGAACGAGGACTAACCAGATTCACAGATACGCAGTATTTT | CASSQERGLTRFTDTQYF | TRBJ2-3 | . | TRBV4-1 | .
TGTGCCAGCAGCGTAGTTCCGGTGATGAACACTGAAGCTTTCTTT | CASSVVPVMNTEAFF | TRBJ1-1 | . | TRBV9 | .
TGTGCCAGCAGCGTGAACGCACAGTCCCCATCCCTCCCTTACGAGCAGTACTTC | CASSVNAQSPSLPYEQYF | TRBJ2-7 | . | TRBV7-2 | .
TGTGCCAGCAGTGAAACAGGGCAGGATGGCTACACCTTC | CASSETGQDGYTF | TRBJ1-2 | . | TRBV2 | .
TGTGCCAGCAGTAGACAGGGGGCAAATGGCTACACCTTC | CASSRQGANGYTF | TRBJ1-2 | TRBD1 | TRBV27 | .
TGCGCCAGCAGCTTCGGGACAGGCGGGACTGAAGCTTTCTTT | CASSFGTGGTEAFF | TRBJ1-1 | TRBD1 | TRBV5-1 | .
TGTGCCAGCAGCTTAGGGGCGAGACAGGGGACCCAGTACTTC | CASSLGARQGTQYF | TRBJ2-5 | TRBD1 | TRBV7-2 | .
TGTGCCAGCAGCCCCTACGGGGAGGCCTACGAGCAGTACTTC | CASSPYGEAYEQYF | TRBJ2-7 | . | TRBV7-6 | .
TGTGCCTGGACCAACCTAGGTGGCGAGCAGTACTTC | CAWTNLGGEQYF | TRBJ2-7 | . | TRBV30 | .
TGTGCCAGCAGCCCCGGGTACTCTGGAAACACCATATATTTT | CASSPGYSGNTIYF | TRBJ1-3 | . | TRBV5-4 | .
TGTGCCAGTAGTGCGACAGGTCAAGAGACCCAGTACTTC | CASSATGQETQYF | TRBJ2-5 | . | TRBV19 | .
TGTGCCAGCAGCCGAGGGTCTAATCAGCCCCAGCATTTT | CASSRGSNQPQHF | TRBJ1-5 | . | TRBV7-9 | .
TGTGCCAGCAGCTCCCGGAGCGGGGTTGTCACCGGGGAGCTGTTTTTT | CASSSRSGVVTGELFF | TRBJ2-2 | TRBD2 | TRBV7-2 | once